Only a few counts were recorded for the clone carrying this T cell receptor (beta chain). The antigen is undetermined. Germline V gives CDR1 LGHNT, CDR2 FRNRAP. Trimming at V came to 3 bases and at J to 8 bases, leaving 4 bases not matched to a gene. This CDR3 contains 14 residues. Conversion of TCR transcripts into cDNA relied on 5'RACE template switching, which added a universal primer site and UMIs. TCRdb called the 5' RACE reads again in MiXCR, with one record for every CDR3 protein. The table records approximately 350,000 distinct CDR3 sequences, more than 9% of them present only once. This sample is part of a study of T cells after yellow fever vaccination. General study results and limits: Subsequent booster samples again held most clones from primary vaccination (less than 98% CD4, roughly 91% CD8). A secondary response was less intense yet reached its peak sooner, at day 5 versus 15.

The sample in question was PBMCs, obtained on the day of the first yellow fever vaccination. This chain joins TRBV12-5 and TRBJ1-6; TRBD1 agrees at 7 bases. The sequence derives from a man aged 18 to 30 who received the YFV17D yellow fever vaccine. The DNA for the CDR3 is TGTGCTAGTGGTTTCACGCAGGGGGATTCACCCCTCCACTTT. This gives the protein CASGFTQGDSPLHF. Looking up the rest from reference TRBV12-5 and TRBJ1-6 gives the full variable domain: DARVTQTPRHKVTEMGQEVTMRCQPILGHNTVFWYRQTMMQGLELLAYFRNRAPLDDSGMPKDRFSAEMPDATLATLKIQPSEPRDSAVYFCASGFTQGDSPLHFGNGTRLTVT.